What follows is one T cell receptor beta chain and its context. An assay was performed, and its level was deep. Bulk PBMC genomic DNA spanned ten immunoSEQ deep plates. Sequencing used immunoSEQ multiplex PCR; TCRdb keeps in-frame clones, though not all of them. The sample contains fewer than 600,000 clones, roughly 79% of which appear only once. This entry belongs to a study of shared clonotypes between healthy human individuals. For the study at large: Ranging from 18 to 49 in age, donors were two women and a few men.

CDR1 and CDR2 (germline): MNHEY, SVGAGI. The CDR3 contains 14 residues. Trimming took 6 bases from V and 2 from J, leaving 11 bases between them. This rearrangement joins TRBV6-5 to TRBJ1-3; no clear D. Material for sequencing was PBMCs. The TCR was taken from a woman aged 40 to 50 in good health. Some clones in this sample may be carry-over from other donors' samples. Here the CDR3 reads CASRSTGAGNTIYF. CDR3 in DNA: TGTGCCAGCAGGTCCACTGGGGCTGGAAACACCATATATTTT.